Listed here are 19 T cell receptor beta chains from one sample, sequenced in a study of T cell responses to AZD1222 COVID-19 vaccine. Repertoires were generated with immunoSEQ multiplex PCR, while TCRdb's copy carries only in-frame clones and drops some. This sample has roughly 93,000 clones; roughly 90% occur once, and the top ten carry 5.3%. Source: peripheral blood, taken 28 days after the second AZD1222 dose. The receptors come from an adult who received the AZD1222 COVID-19 vaccine.

CDR3 DNA: TGTGCCTGGAGTGTACCCCGCCAGGGGAGCTCCTATAATTCACCCCTCCACTTT. As protein: CAWSVPRQGSSYNSPLHF. The chain recombines TRBV30 with TRBJ1-6, with D maybe TRBD1 (6 bases). The V end lost 0 bases, the J end lost 0 bases, and 15 bases lay between the germline ends. The CDR3 length is 18 residues. Germline values: CDR1 GTSNPN, CDR2 SVGIG (reference sequence).

The chain recombines TRBV24-1 with TRBJ2-3, with TRBD2 identical over 8 bases. Germline V lookup: CDR1 KGHDR, CDR2 SFDVKD. The V gene end was trimmed by 5 bases and the J gene end by 1 base; junction bases not matched to a gene: 4. The CDR3 has 15 residues. The CDR3, as DNA: TGTGCCACCAGTGCACGGGGGGGCGGCACAGATACGCAGTATTTT. This translates into CATSARGGGTDTQYF.

The chain links TRBV7-3 to TRBJ2-3; tentatively, D is TRBD1 (5 bases). Germline CDR1 reads SGHTA; CDR2 reads FQGTGA. This CDR3 is built from 13 residues. V lost 4 bases, J lost 5 bases, and 10 bases lay in between. The CDR3 DNA reads as TGTGCCAGCAGCTCAGGGTTCAGAGATACGCAGTATTTT. Its translation: CASSSGFRDTQYF.

This clone has only one observation. The chain joins TRBV29-1 to TRBJ1-4; D is unclear. V was trimmed by 7 bases and J by 0 bases, leaving 9 bases between them. Germline V gene sequence: CDR1 SQVTM, CDR2 ANQGSEA. The CDR3 has 13 residues. The CDR3 nucleotides read TGCAGCGCTGGACTCTCAACTAATGAAAAACTGTTTTTT. It yields the protein CSAGLSTNEKLFF. Drawing the rest from reference TRBV29-1 and TRBJ1-4, the complete variable domain is SAVISQKPSRDICQRGTSLTIQCQVDSQVTMMFWYRQQPGQSLTLIATANQGSEATYESGFVIDKFPISRPNLTFSTLTVSNMSPEDSSIYLCSAGLSTNEKLFFGSGTQLSVL.

This rearrangement joins TRBV19 to TRBJ2-1, with 12 bases lining up with TRBD2. V gave up 3 bases and J gave up 5 bases; unmatched junction bases: 2. This CDR3 region has 15 residues. CDR1 LNHDA and CDR2 SQIVND come from the germline V gene (reference sequence). CDR3 loop: CASSMWTSGDNEQFF. For the CDR3, the DNA is TGTGCCAGTAGTATGTGGACTAGCGGGGACAATGAGCAGTTCTTC.

The rearrangement links TRBV11-1 to TRBJ2-7; no clear D gene. Trimming took off 5 bases at V and 2 bases at J, with 13 bases between the two ends. The germline CDR1 and CDR2 sequences are SGHAT and FQDESV (reference sequence). There are 14 residues in the CDR3. This CDR3 reads CASSQWVGTYEQYF. The CDR3, as DNA: TGTGCCAGCAGCCAATGGGTGGGTACCTACGAGCAGTACTTC.

The chain employs TRBV27 and TRBJ1-2; 7 nucleotides match TRBD1. Unmatched junction bases numbered 20, after V lost 3 bases and J lost 4 bases. Germline V CDR1 and CDR2: MNHEY, SMNVEV (reference sequence). This CDR3 is built from 19 residues. The CDR3 bases are TGTGCCAGCAGTTTGTCGAATCCATGGTCCCGGGACAGATTCTATGGCTACACCTTC. Translating gives CASSLSNPWSRDRFYGYTF.

This chain links TRBV9 with TRBJ2-1; D may be TRBD2 (5 bases). The CDR3 runs 13 residues. V was cut by 0 bases and J by 5 bases, with 6 bases left in between. Germline values: CDR1 SGDLS, CDR2 YYNGEE. CDR3 loop: CASSVAGNNEQFF. The CDR3 DNA reads as TGTGCCAGCAGCGTAGCGGGGAACAATGAGCAGTTCTTC.

The V call is TRBV6-5, the J call TRBJ1-2; D gene uncertain. This CDR3 comprises 14 residues. V lost 6 bases to trimming and J lost 1 base, with 12 bases between them. Germline V gene sequence: CDR1 MNHEY, CDR2 SVGAGI. The CDR3 region has the DNA TGTGCCAGCAGACCCGGCAGACTTAACTATGGCTACACCTTC. Protein: CASRPGRLNYGYTF.

The chain uses TRBV12-3 or TRBV12-4 and TRBJ2-7; unclear D gene. Trimming took 3 bases from V and 2 from J, leaving 5 bases between them. This CDR3 comprises 12 residues. The CDR3 nucleotides read TGTGCCAGCAGTTTGCGGCCCTACGAGCAGTACGTC. It translates to CASSLRPYEQYV.

CDR3 amino acids: CASSAQGKVEKNYGYTF. CDR3 coding DNA: TGTGCCAGTAGTGCCCAGGGTAAGGTGGAGAAGAACTATGGCTACACCTTC. The gene calls are TRBV19 and TRBJ1-2; D perhaps matches TRBD1 (5 bases). The V gene's germline CDR1 is LNHDA and CDR2 SQIVND (reference sequence). This CDR3 is 17 amino acids long. V was pared by 5 bases and J by 2 bases, with 21 bases between. The full variable domain, in which reference TRBV19 and TRBJ1-2 provide the parts outside the CDR3, is DGGITQSPKYLFRKEGQNVTLSCEQNLNHDAMYWYRQDPGQGLRLIYYSQIVNDFQKGDIAEGYSVSREKKESFPLTVTSAQKNPTAFYLCASSAQGKVEKNYGYTFGSGTRLTVV.

The J gene is TRBJ2-1, the V gene TRBV9; 7 bases line up with TRBD2. Losses at the gene ends were 2 bases for V and 6 bases for J; bases not matched to a gene: 8. This CDR3 contains 15 residues. From germline, CDR1 is SGDLS and CDR2 YYNGEE. The CDR3 DNA reads TGTGCCAGCAGCGTTACCGGCGGGGGAGGCAATGAGCAGTTCTTC. Amino acid sequence: CASSVTGGGGNEQFF. The full variable domain, rest sourced from reference TRBV9 and TRBJ2-1, is DSGVTQTPKHLITATGQRVTLRCSPRSGDLSVYWYQQSLDQGLQFLIQYYNGEERAKGNILERFSAQQFPDLHSELNLSSLELGDSALYFCASSVTGGGGNEQFFGPGTRLTVL.

The chain carries TRBV5-5 and TRBJ2-7; a weak D match, TRBD1 (6 bases). CDR1 and CDR2 from the germline V gene are SGHKS and YYEKEE (reference sequence). The CDR3 loop spans 14 amino acids. Trimming stripped 4 bases from V and 0 bases from J, with 11 bases between. The chain's CDR3 is CASSLQTGSYEQYF. As DNA, the CDR3 is TGTGCCAGCAGCCTCCAGACAGGCTCCTACGAGCAGTACTTC.

This clone appeared a single time. The junction and the germline gene differ at one end; a read error may be behind it. The rearrangement uses TRBV7-2 and TRBJ2-3; weak D call: TRBD2 (7 bases). The germline V gene has CDR1 SGHTA and CDR2 FQGNSA. CDR3 size: 14 residues. CDR3 region: CASSFRGATDTQYF. CDR3 nucleotide sequence: TGTGCCAGCAGCTTCCGGGGGGCCACAGATACACAGTATTTT.

The CDR3 bases are TGTGCCAGCAGCTTAGATCCTGGGGACTACGAGCAGTACTTC. Its protein is CASSLDPGDYEQYF. V is TRBV11-2 and J is TRBJ2-7; D call uncertain. The CDR3 is made up of 14 amino acids. V was trimmed by 0 bases and J by 3 bases, leaving 9 bases between them. Germline V lookup: CDR1 SGHAT, CDR2 FQNNGV.

The chain links TRBV6-2 or TRBV6-3 to TRBJ2-7, with D maybe TRBD1 (5 bases). This CDR3 is 13 amino acids long. The V and J ends lost 3 bases and 4 bases respectively, with 10 bases between them. Germline CDR1 MNHEY, CDR2 SVGEGT. The CDR3: CASSYSQVYEQYF. Written as DNA, the CDR3 is TGTGCCAGCAGTTATTCACAGGTATACGAGCAGTACTTC.

This clone was seen a handful of times. The chain joins TRBV9 to TRBJ1-5; 7 bases fit TRBD1. Germline trimming cut 3 bases from V and 5 bases from J; bases unmatched to any gene: 5. The CDR3 has 14 residues. Germline CDR1 and CDR2: SGDLS and YYNGEE. The CDR3 protein is CASSAGTVHQPQHF. The CDR3 DNA sequence: TGTGCCAGCAGCGCTGGGACAGTACATCAGCCCCAGCATTTT.

J is TRBJ1-4 and V is TRBV28; the match to TRBD1 covers 7 bases. V was clipped by 5 bases and J by 0 bases; unmatched bases: 6. Germline V gives CDR1 MDHEN, CDR2 SYDVKM. This CDR3 has 16 residues. Here the CDR3 reads CASSRDSLATNEKLFF. In DNA form, the CDR3 reads TGTGCCAGCAGTAGGGACAGCCTTGCAACTAATGAAAAACTGTTTTTT.

This chain uses TRBV11-3 with TRBJ1-3; tentative D call: TRBD1 (5 bases). The germline V and J ends were trimmed by 0 bases and 9 bases, with 30 bases remaining between them. In germline, CDR1 is SGHNT, CDR2 YENEEA. The CDR3 spans 20 residues. DNA for the CDR3: TGTGCCAGCAGCTTAGAGTTATCGGACGCAGGGAGGACTTGGATCGCCACCATATATTTT. As protein: CASSLELSDAGRTWIATIYF.